This paragraph reports one TCR beta chain. Germline loops: CDR1 SQVTM, CDR2 ANQGSEA. With V trimmed by 7 bases and J by 4 bases, 12 bases remained unmatched. This CDR3 contains 15 residues. This sample is part of a study of blood T cell repertoires in COVID-19. As handled by the study authors: Amplified reference gene primers provided the basis for estimating nucleated cell counts. Only in-frame clones appear in the TCRdb table, and some are missing; sequencing was by immunoSEQ multiplex PCR. The V and J calls and clone size were taken over from that table, and D and trimming were inferred from the DNA. The sample yields approximately 280,000 clones, approximately 86% seen once.

This TCR was recovered from a young woman who had recovered from COVID-19. The rearrangement joins TRBV29-1 to TRBJ2-1, with 8 bases aligning to TRBD1. The source material was PBMCs or T cells enriched from blood (not recorded which). The CDR3 sequence is CSAAAGTGDYNEQFF. In nucleotides, the CDR3 is TGCAGCGCCGCGGCCGGGACAGGAGATTACAATGAGCAGTTCTTC.